Following are 16 T cell receptor beta chains from one sample sequenced in a study of T cell responses to AZD1222 COVID-19 vaccine. Sequencing used immunoSEQ multiplex PCR; TCRdb keeps in-frame clones, though not all of them. The sample has 100,000 or so clones; 75% to 95% are singletons. This sample comprised peripheral blood, obtained 28 days after the second AZD1222 dose. The source of these receptors is an adult who received the AZD1222 COVID-19 vaccine.

This clone was observed once. This sequence joins TRBV6-6 and TRBJ2-7; 7 bases align to TRBD2. CDR3 length: 14 residues. V shed 7 bases, J shed 2 bases, and the junction held 8 bases outside the gene matches. Germline values: CDR1 MNHNY, CDR2 SVGAGI (reference sequence). The CDR3 region is CASTMEGLPYEQYF. In nucleotides, the CDR3 is TGTGCCAGCACTATGGAGGGACTACCCTACGAGCAGTACTTC.

This clone was counted once. The chain couples TRBV18 to TRBJ1-2; D is perhaps TRBD1 (5 bases). Per the germline V gene, CDR1 is KGHSH and CDR2 is LQKENI. V was trimmed by 3 bases and J by 8 bases, leaving 10 bases between them. The CDR3 is 12 amino acids. The CDR3 here is CASSPAQGGYTF. The DNA of the CDR3 is TGTGCCAGCTCACCGGCGCAGGGAGGCTACACCTTC. The full variable domain, its missing parts supplied by reference TRBV18 and TRBJ1-2, is NAGVMQNPRHLVRRRGQEARLRCSPMKGHSHVYWYRQLPEEGLKFMVYLQKENIIDESGMPKERFSAEFPKEGPSILRIQQVVRGDSAAYFCASSPAQGGYTFGSGTRLTVV.

V usage is TRBV27 and J usage is TRBJ2-7; 14 nucleotides align to TRBD2. The CDR3 runs to 16 residues. Per the germline V gene, CDR1 is MNHEY and CDR2 is SMNVEV (reference sequence). V was clipped by 6 bases and J by 3 bases; unmatched bases: 7. The CDR3 bases are TGTGCCAGCAGGGGGACTAGCGGGAGCGGGAGCTACGAGCAGTACTTC. This codes for CASRGTSGSGSYEQYF.

The chain employs TRBV29-1 and TRBJ2-7; D is unresolved. CDR3 length: 13 amino acids. Germline V gives CDR1 SQVTM, CDR2 ANQGSEA. V lost 2 bases to trimming and J lost 3 bases, with 11 bases between them. In DNA form, the CDR3 reads TGCAGCGTTGAAAAAGAGGTAGGCTACGAGCAGTACTTC. Translated: CSVEKEVGYEQYF.

The genes are TRBV18 and TRBJ1-5, with D unclear. Trimming shortened V by 6 bases and J by 3 bases, and 24 bases separated the two germline ends. The CDR3 has 18 residues. Germline CDR1 and CDR2: KGHSH and LQKENI. CDR3 DNA sequence: TGTGCCAGCTCCCCGAGCACCTCGACCGGGCTGATCAATCAGCCCCAGCATTTT. This encodes CASSPSTSTGLINQPQHF.

The rearrangement joins TRBV6-6 to TRBJ1-2, with D maybe TRBD1 (5 bases). There are 14 residues in the CDR3. From germline, CDR1 is MNHNY and CDR2 SVGAGI (reference sequence). V gave up 10 bases and J gave up 2 bases, with 17 bases separating them. The CDR3 nucleotides read TGTGCCACCCCTCGGGAAGGGGCAAACTATGGCTACACCTTC. Residues: CATPREGANYGYTF.

This rearrangement joins TRBV28 to TRBJ1-5, with D unresolved. The V gene lost 4 bases and the J gene lost 7 bases, with 8 bases spanning the gap. CDR1 and CDR2 (germline): MDHEN, SYDVKM. This CDR3 region has 12 residues. The CDR3 here is CASSSSMQPQHF. As DNA, the CDR3 is TGTGCCAGCAGTTCCTCTATGCAGCCCCAGCATTTT.

The chain couples TRBV9 to TRBJ2-3; the D gene could be TRBD1 or TRBD2 (5 bases each). This CDR3 is built from 21 residues. V lost 3 bases to trimming and J lost 0 bases, with 29 bases between them. Germline V gene sequence: CDR1 SGDLS, CDR2 YYNGEE. CDR3 DNA sequence: TGTGCCAGCAGCGGTAGAGGGGACCCCGAAGGACCAGCAGGAAGCACAGATACGCAGTATTTT. Encoded protein: CASSGRGDPEGPAGSTDTQYF.

This sequence joins TRBV10-1 and TRBJ1-1; the match to TRBD1 covers 9 bases. Germline assignment: CDR1 WNHNN and CDR2 SYGVQD (reference sequence). The V segment lost 6 bases and the J segment 7 bases; nucleotides outside the gene matches: 12. The CDR3 contains 15 residues. Here the CDR3 DNA reads TGCGCCAGCAGACCACTTGACAGGGGGAGCGGTGAAGCTTTCTTT. It translates to CASRPLDRGSGEAFF.

The chain carries TRBV6-1 and TRBJ2-2; 7 nucleotides agree with TRBD1. Germline V CDR1 and CDR2: MNHNS, SASEGT. Trimming took 4 bases from V and 1 from J; bases not matched to a gene: 6. CDR3 length equals 16 residues. The CDR3 nucleotides read TGTGCCAGCAGTGTCCCCGGGACAGTGAACACCGGGGAGCTGTTTTTT. It yields the protein CASSVPGTVNTGELFF.

This sequence joins TRBV12-3 or TRBV12-4 and TRBJ2-7; weak D call: TRBD1 (6 bases). This CDR3 has 13 amino acids. The V and J ends lost 3 bases and 5 bases respectively, with 11 bases between them. For the CDR3, the DNA is TGTGCCAGCAGTTTGAGACAGGAGAACGAGCAGTACTTC. It yields the protein CASSLRQENEQYF.

The chain combines TRBV28 with TRBJ2-5; D possibly matches TRBD1 or TRBD2 (7 bases each). Germline loops: CDR1 MDHEN, CDR2 SYDVKM. The CDR3 contains 14 residues. Trimming cost V 10 bases and J 5 bases, with 20 bases left between them. The CDR3 loop is CATRAGGARETQYF. CDR3 DNA: TGTGCCACTCGGGCAGGGGGGGCGAGGGAGACCCAGTACTTC.

DNA for the CDR3: TGCGCCAGCAGCCTCCAAGGTTCTGGGAACTCTGGAAACACCATATATTTT. Residues: CASSLQGSGNSGNTIYF. The genes are TRBV5-1 and TRBJ1-3, with D uncertain. Trimming stripped 4 bases from V and 0 bases from J, with 17 bases between. The CDR3 sequence is 17 residues long. The germline V gene has CDR1 SGHRS and CDR2 YFSETQ.

The chain combines TRBV18 with TRBJ1-5, with D unresolved. This CDR3 region has 14 residues. V dropped 6 bases and J dropped 3 bases, with 12 bases sitting between them. The germline gives CDR1 KGHSH, CDR2 LQKENI. The CDR3 coding sequence is TGTGCCAGCTCCTACCGGCGGGACAATCAGCCCCAGCATTTT. Protein product: CASSYRRDNQPQHF.

The chain uses TRBV6-1 and TRBJ2-7; 11 positions match TRBD2. Per the germline V gene, CDR1 is MNHNS and CDR2 is SASEGT. Germline trimming cut 0 bases from V and 4 bases from J; bases unmatched to any gene: 11. This CDR3 is built from 18 residues. CDR3 in amino acids: CASSEALAPTSGRYEQYF. The CDR3 DNA reads TGTGCCAGCAGTGAAGCCCTAGCCCCCACTAGCGGGAGATACGAGCAGTACTTC.

The chain couples TRBV7-9 to TRBJ1-3, with D possibly matching TRBD1 (6 bases). In germline, CDR1 is SEHNR, CDR2 FQNEAQ (reference sequence). This CDR3 is 13 amino acids long. The V gene lost 8 bases and the J gene lost 1 base, with 9 bases spanning the gap. The CDR3 here is CASGTNSGNTIYF. CDR3 coding DNA: TGTGCCAGCGGGACAAATTCTGGAAACACCATATATTTT.